This T cell receptor (beta chain) stems from a study of blood T cell repertoires in COVID-19. In the study's own analysis: Amplified reference gene primers provided the basis for estimating nucleated cell counts. Profiled with immunoSEQ multiplex PCR; TCRdb holds only in-frame clones, not every one. The DNA was the basis for D and trimming; V, J and clone size are from that table. Of 210,000 or so clones in the sample, roughly nine tenths were seen once. V lost 1 base to trimming and J lost 0 bases; unmatched junction nucleotides: 0. Germline V gene sequence: CDR1 SEHNR, CDR2 FQNEAQ (reference sequence). This CDR3 spans 16 amino acids. Participants were aged roughly 18 to 89 years, lived in under 30 US areas, and enrolled virtually.

Sequencing was carried out using PBMCs or T cells enriched from blood (not recorded which). The chain couples TRBV7-9 to TRBJ2-5; 12 bases align to TRBD2. The receptor was derived from a woman aged 45-60 years in a cohort exposed to, infected with or recovered from COVID-19 (not recorded which). CDR3 DNA: TGTGCCAGCAGCTTAGGACTAGCGGGGGACCAAGAGACCCAGTACTTC. This gives the protein CASSLGLAGDQETQYF.